This T cell receptor beta chain was profiled in a study of shared clonotypes between healthy human individuals. Using immunoSEQ multiplex PCR, the repertoire was profiled, and TCRdb retains in-frame clones only, with some absent. This sample carries approximately 1.5 million clones, 95% to 99% of them seen once, and the ten largest clones take about 0.45%. Donors, healthy HIV-negative adults, lacked recent acute infections or vaccinations. Adults of Caucasian background living in Nashville, Tennessee made up all donors. Deletions cut 9 bases from V and 3 bases from J, with 3 bases between. The germline V gene encodes CDR1 LNHDA and CDR2 SQIVND (reference sequence). The CDR3 runs to 9 residues.

The rearrangement links TRBV19 to TRBJ2-7; D not certain. Sequencing was carried out using naive CD4+ T cells sorted from blood. Subset noted: CD45RA+ positively selected. The source is a man aged 25 to 40 in good health. DNA of the CDR3: TGTGCCAGCTTCTACGAGCAGTACTTC. Translating it yields CASFYEQYF.